Listed here is a single T cell receptor (beta chain). What it binds is unknown. The data are from a study of T cell responses to AZD1222 COVID-19 vaccine. About the study: Second-dose intervals of approximately 4 or approximately 12 weeks were pooled.

Here immunoSEQ multiplex PCR was the method, and the copy in TCRdb shows in-frame clones only, minus some. The sample contains about 120,000 clones, about 92% of which appear only once. Points from the study as a whole: Donors were largely white British and mainly female; clonal diversity was possibly underestimated. Repertoire sampling occurred only after the peak T cell response. Nearly half of spike-specific TCRs reportedly go after variant regions that carry no mutations.

The CDR3 is 12 residues long. Looked up from germline, CDR1 is SGDLS and CDR2 is YYNGEE. Trimming removed 8 bases from V and 0 bases from J, with 8 bases in between. This clonotype originated in an adult in good health. The material sequenced was peripheral blood, taken on day 0 of AZD1222 vaccination. The genes are TRBV9 and TRBJ1-1; D unresolved. CDR3 in amino acids: CASTQVNTEAFF. CDR3 nucleotides: TGTGCCAGTACTCAGGTGAACACTGAAGCTTTCTTT.